A selection of T cell receptor beta chains follows, all from one sample in a study of response to subunit inactivated influenza vaccine. One entry per CDR3 protein results from TCRdb running MiXCR on the RT-PCR reads. Among more than 550,000 distinct CDR3 sequences listed, approximately 10% were seen once. In addition, the sample was reused for a study of T cells expressing NK-cell markers.

Sequences were derived from PBMCs from blood, sampled on the day of vaccination. All receptors derive from a middle-aged man who received an inactivated influenza vaccine. CDR3s include the opening cysteine and the closing phenylalanine or tryptophan. D genes are given only for firm matches. Size tells how often a clone was seen (once, few, many) or the class of an expanded clone, and some rows leave it out.

J gene,V gene,clone size,D gene,CDR3 DNA,CDR3 protein
TRBJ2-2,TRBV11-2,few,TRBD2,TGTGCCAGCAGCTTATTATTTTCTCCGTTTAGCGGGAGGACGAACACCGGGGAGCTGTTTTTT,CASSLLFSPFSGRTNTGELFF
TRBJ2-4,TRBV4-1,few,-,TGCGCCAGCGACGAAGGAAGACACTTAGCCAAAAACATTCAGTACTTC,CASDEGRHLAKNIQYF
TRBJ2-1,TRBV3-1,-,TRBD2,TGTGCCAGCAGCGCACTAGCGGCCGGCGGCAATGAGCAGTTCTTC,CASSALAAGGNEQFF
TRBJ2-1,TRBV29-1,many,-,TGCAGCGTTGAAGCGACTGGAGTCCAAACCCCCTACAATGAGCAGTTCTTC,CSVEATGVQTPYNEQFF
TRBJ2-5,TRBV7-9,-,TRBD1,TGTGCCAGCAGCTCAAATGACAGGGGGGAAGAGACCCAGTACTTC,CASSSNDRGEETQYF
TRBJ2-5,TRBV12-3/TRBV12-4,-,TRBD2,TGTGCCAGCAGTTTGGGCGGGACTAGGGTTCACGAGACCCAGTACTTC,CASSLGGTRVHETQYF
TRBJ2-1,TRBV5-1,-,TRBD1,TGCGCCAGCAGCGCGACAGCAGGGGGCGCCTACAATGAGCAGTTCTTC,CASSATAGGAYNEQFF
TRBJ2-1,TRBV18,-,TRBD2,TGTGCCAGCTCACAGAATAAGGGACTACGCCAAAATGAGCAGTTCTTC,CASSQNKGLRQNEQFF
TRBJ2-4,TRBV4-1,few,TRBD2,TGCGCCAGCAGCCAAGGTAGCTCGCGGGGGATAGCCAAAAACATTCAGTACTTC,CASSQGSSRGIAKNIQYF
TRBJ2-7,TRBV27,few,-,TGTGCCAGCAGTCGGTGGCCACCCTCGGAAAGTCACGAGCAGTACTTC,CASSRWPPSESHEQYF
TRBJ2-2,TRBV11-2,many,TRBD1,TGTGCCAGCAGATACAGGGGGCACACCGGGGAGCTGTTTTTT,CASRYRGHTGELFF
TRBJ2-2,TRBV12-3/TRBV12-4,-,TRBD1,TGTGCCATTAACAGGGGGCTGGACACCGGGGAGCTGTTTTTT,CAINRGLDTGELFF
TRBJ2-7,TRBV29-1,-,-,TGCAGCGTTCAAGACATTTCTGACGAGCAGTACTTC,CSVQDISDEQYF
TRBJ2-1,TRBV12-3/TRBV12-4,many,-,TGTGCCAGCAGTTCTCTCGGAGACTCCTACAATGAGCAGTTCTTC,CASSSLGDSYNEQFF
TRBJ2-1,TRBV12-3/TRBV12-4,-,TRBD2,TGTGCCAGCAAGCGGGAACAGGCTCCCATTTACAATGAGCAGTTCTTC,CASKREQAPIYNEQFF
TRBJ2-1,TRBV20-1,many,-,TGCAGTGCTAGAGATGGGGCAGACTCCTACAATGAGCAGTTCTTC,CSARDGADSYNEQFF
TRBJ1-3,TRBV20-1,-,-,TGCAGTGTCAGCGGAGTCTCTGGAAACACCATATATTTT,CSVSGVSGNTIYF
TRBJ2-3,TRBV6-2/TRBV6-3,-,TRBD2,TGTGCCAGCAGTTACCCGCAACTAGCGGAGGAAGAAGATACGCAGTATTTT,CASSYPQLAEEEDTQYF
TRBJ2-3,TRBV5-8,few,TRBD2,TGTGCCAGCAGCACAGGGACTAGCGCCGGCACAGATACGCAGTATTTT,CASSTGTSAGTDTQYF
TRBJ1-2,TRBV7-2,-,-,TGTGCCAGCAGCAAGCCGGGTTCTAACTATGGCTACACCTTC,CASSKPGSNYGYTF
TRBJ2-3,TRBV5-1,few,-,TGCGCCAGCAGCTTAGGCGGGGTGGTCACAGATACGCAGTATTTT,CASSLGGVVTDTQYF
TRBJ2-1,TRBV30,few,-,TGTGCCTGGAGTGGTGACAGTTATTACAATGAGCAGTTCTTC,CAWSGDSYYNEQFF
TRBJ2-3,TRBV20-1,many,-,TGCAGTGCTAGAGAGAGGGGATCCCCTACGCAGTATTTT,CSARERGSPTQYF
TRBJ2-3,TRBV7-7,few,-,TGTGCTGTCTCAAAGGGAGATACGCAGTATTTT,CAVSKGDTQYF
TRBJ2-5,TRBV10-3,many,-,TGTGCCATCAGTGAGCCTGGACAGCAAGAGACCCAGTACTTC,CAISEPGQQETQYF
TRBJ2-5,TRBV20-1,few,-,TGCAGTGCTAGAGATTCCCGGGACACGCAAGAGACCCAGTACTTC,CSARDSRDTQETQYF
TRBJ2-3,TRBV10-3,many,TRBD2,TGTGCCATCAGTGACCCCGACTATTTAGCGGGTAGCACAGATACGCAGTATTTT,CAISDPDYLAGSTDTQYF
TRBJ2-3,TRBV6-2/TRBV6-3,many,TRBD2,TGTGCCAGCAGTTACCCCAGCAATAGCGGGGAAACAGATACGCAGTATTTT,CASSYPSNSGETDTQYF